The next 30 T cell receptor beta chains were all read from a single sample in a study of T cell repertoires in cytomegalovirus infection. No antigens are known for them. TCRdb reanalysed the reads using MiXCR and keeps one entry per CDR3 protein. In the table there are 550,000 to 700,000 distinct CDR3 sequences, almost 40% of which are singletons. The sequencing used cultured PBMCs, collected from culture after CMV antigen stimulation. Every receptor here comes from a human donor in good health (CMV status not recorded). Some clones in this sample may be carry-over from other donors' samples.

This clonotype was counted only a few times. CDR3 sequence reads: CASSLDSSSSYNEQFF. CDR3 sequence (DNA): TGCGCCAGCAGCTTGGACAGCTCCAGCTCCTACAATGAGCAGTTCTTC. The gene calls are TRBV5-1 and TRBJ2-1; D is unresolved. The CDR3 runs to 16 residues. CDR1 and CDR2 from the germline V gene are SGHRS and YFSETQ. Trimming left V 0 bases short and J 0 bases short, with 10 bases between.

The J gene is TRBJ2-7, the V gene TRBV29-1; TRBD2 aligns across 14 bases. This CDR3 comprises 17 residues. V trimming: 6 bases; J trimming: 2 bases; junction bases outside the gene matches: 12. The germline gives CDR1 SQVTM, CDR2 ANQGSEA. For the CDR3, the DNA is TGCAGCGTAGTTGGACTAGCGGGGGGCAAAAAGACCTACGAGCAGTACTTC. Encoded protein: CSVVGLAGGKKTYEQYF.

This chain links TRBV4-3 with TRBJ2-7, with D maybe TRBD1 (5 bases). Trimming shortened V by 1 base and J by 3 bases, and 13 bases separated the two germline ends. The germline V gene has CDR1 LGHNA and CDR2 YSLEER. CDR3 length equals 15 residues. The DNA of the CDR3 is TGCGCCAGCAGCCAAGGCGCGACAGATCTCTACGAGCAGTACTTC. Protein: CASSQGATDLYEQYF.

J is TRBJ2-7 and V is TRBV6-2 or TRBV6-3; D is perhaps TRBD1 (5 bases). Germline V gene data show CDR1 as MNHEY and CDR2 as SVGEGT. This CDR3 has 17 amino acids. Deletions cut 0 bases from V and 5 bases from J, with 20 bases between. As DNA, the CDR3 is TGTGCCAGCAGTTACTCGAAGGCAGGGCAGCCCCGAGACGAGCAGTACTTC. As protein: CASSYSKAGQPRDEQYF.

The rearrangement joins TRBV20-1 to TRBJ2-7, with D hard to call. V lost 5 bases to trimming and J lost 3 bases, with 14 bases between them. Looked up from germline, CDR1 is DFQATT and CDR2 is SNEGSKA (reference sequence). CDR3 length equals 13 residues. The CDR3 sequence: CSAEDHRGYEQYF. CDR3 coding DNA: TGCAGTGCTGAAGACCATCGAGGCTACGAGCAGTACTTC.

This rearrangement joins TRBV6-2 or TRBV6-3 to TRBJ2-5; D may be TRBD2 (5 bases). Germline V gene data show CDR1 as MNHEY and CDR2 as SVGEGT. The V gene lost 1 base and the J gene lost 4 bases, with 10 bases spanning the gap. This CDR3 comprises 14 residues. The CDR3, as DNA: TGTGCCAGCAGTTACTTCCCCCGGGGAGAGACCCAGTACTTC. Translating it yields CASSYFPRGETQYF.

V gene TRBV7-2 combines with J gene TRBJ2-5; 7 bases map to TRBD1. The CDR3 length is 15 residues. The germline V gene encodes CDR1 SGHTA and CDR2 FQGNSA. V lost 5 bases, J lost 3 bases, and 9 bases stayed unmatched. The CDR3 DNA is TGTGCCAGCAGCGTTTTTCCCGGGACAGAAGAGACCCAGTACTTC. This encodes CASSVFPGTEETQYF.

This clonotype was seen a few times. The chain's CDR3 is CSASQGSTEAFF. The CDR3, as DNA: TGCAGTGCTAGTCAAGGGAGCACTGAAGCTTTCTTT. This sequence joins TRBV20-1 and TRBJ1-1; D is undetermined. Trimming removed 3 bases from V and 4 bases from J, with 9 bases in between. The CDR3 has 12 amino acids. Germline V CDR1 and CDR2: DFQATT, SNEGSKA (reference sequence).

This clonotype was counted a few times. The chain joins TRBV7-2 to TRBJ2-2; D is unclear. The CDR3 has 14 residues. The V end was cut by 6 bases, the J end by 7 bases, with 15 bases between. CDR1 is SGHTA and CDR2 is FQGNSA in the germline V gene. CDR3 protein: CASSSISFGGELFF. CDR3 nucleotides: TGTGCCAGCAGTTCCATTTCTTTCGGCGGGGAGCTGTTTTTT.

This clonotype was observed a handful of times. This sequence joins TRBV7-2 and TRBJ1-2; TRBD1 matches 8 bases. V shed 4 bases, J shed 3 bases, and the junction held 4 bases outside the gene matches. The germline gives CDR1 SGHTA, CDR2 FQGNSA. This CDR3 contains 14 residues. CDR3 sequence (DNA): TGTGCCAGCAGCTCCCGGACAGGGTACTATGGCTACACCTTC. Protein product: CASSSRTGYYGYTF. The full variable domain, completed using reference TRBV7-2 and TRBJ1-2, is GAGVSQSPSNKVTEKGKDVELRCDPISGHTALYWYRQSLGQGLEFLIYFQGNSAPDKSGLPSDRFSAERTGGSVSTLTIQRTQQEDSAVYLCASSSRTGYYGYTFGSGTRLTVV.

This rearrangement joins TRBV6-1 to TRBJ1-4, with D perhaps matching TRBD1 (5 bases). V lost 7 bases and J lost 6, with 18 bases in between. This CDR3 contains 15 residues. Germline lookup yields CDR1 MNHNS and CDR2 SASEGT. CDR3 sequence reads: CASTREKGRDEKLFF. CDR3 DNA sequence: TGTGCCAGCACCCGGGAGAAGGGGAGAGATGAAAAACTGTTTTTT.

The chain has TRBV7-2 and TRBJ2-7, with D possibly matching TRBD2 (6 bases). CDR1 is SGHTA and CDR2 is FQGNSA in the germline V gene. The CDR3 has 13 residues. The V and J ends lost 5 bases and 2 bases respectively, with 10 bases between them. For the CDR3, the DNA is TGTGCCAGCAGCCAAGCGGGTCCCTACGAGCAGTACTTC. Protein sequence: CASSQAGPYEQYF. The full variable domain, rest sourced from reference TRBV7-2 and TRBJ2-7, is GAGVSQSPSNKVTEKGKDVELRCDPISGHTALYWYRQSLGQGLEFLIYFQGNSAPDKSGLPSDRFSAERTGGSVSTLTIQRTQQEDSAVYLCASSQAGPYEQYFGPGTRLTVT.

The V gene is TRBV6-2 or TRBV6-3, the J gene TRBJ2-7, with a possible D match to TRBD2 (5 bases). This CDR3 spans 14 amino acids. V was shortened by 1 base and J by 5 bases, with 12 bases between the two germline ends. Germline CDR1 and CDR2: MNHEY and SVGEGT. The CDR3 reads CASSYWASLDEQYF. The DNA of the CDR3 is TGTGCCAGCAGTTACTGGGCTAGCCTAGACGAGCAGTACTTC.

This clonotype was observed a handful of times. The CDR3 nucleotides read TGTGCCAGCAAGGACTGGAGGGGAAGGGGCAATGAGCAGTTCTTC. Its protein is CASKDWRGRGNEQFF. The gene calls are TRBV2 and TRBJ2-1; maybe TRBD2 (6 bases). This CDR3 has 15 residues. Germline CDR1 reads SNHLY; CDR2 reads FYNNEI. V lost 7 bases and J lost 6, with 19 bases in between.

This chain uses TRBV27 with TRBJ2-1; TRBD2 is a possible D gene (5 bases). This CDR3 comprises 16 residues. V lost 3 bases to trimming and J lost 3 bases, with 15 bases between them. Germline CDR1 MNHEY, CDR2 SMNVEV (reference sequence). The CDR3 is CASSFLTEGLYNEQFF. In nucleotides, the CDR3 is TGTGCCAGCAGTTTCCTGACCGAAGGACTCTACAATGAGCAGTTCTTC.

This rearrangement joins TRBV7-9 to TRBJ2-6; D gene ambiguous. The germline V and J ends were trimmed by 1 base and 2 bases, with 6 bases remaining between them. CDR1 is SEHNR, CDR2 FQNEAQ, per germline (reference sequence). The CDR3 is 15 residues long. The CDR3, as DNA: TGTGCCAGCAGCTTAGTTGGTGCTGGGGCCAACGTCCTGACTTTC. Amino acids: CASSLVGAGANVLTF.

CDR3 sequence: CATSRTPRDRAGNIQYF. The DNA for the CDR3 is TGTGCCACCAGCAGAACTCCCAGGGATCGTGCGGGAAACATTCAGTACTTC. The chain joins TRBV15 to TRBJ2-4; D assignment may be TRBD1 or TRBD2 (5 bases each). The germline CDR1 and CDR2 sequences are LNHNV and YYDKDF (reference sequence). The germline V and J ends were trimmed by 2 bases and 6 bases, with 20 bases remaining between them. This CDR3 has 17 amino acids.

V usage is TRBV6-5 and J usage is TRBJ1-5, with no clear D. Trimming removed 2 bases at V and 3 bases at J, with 5 bases between. CDR1 is MNHEY, CDR2 SVGAGI, per germline. This CDR3 spans 13 amino acids. CDR3 sequence: CASSYGPNQPQHF. The CDR3 DNA reads TGTGCCAGCAGTTACGGGCCCAATCAGCCCCAGCATTTT.

The rearrangement links TRBV7-2 to TRBJ2-7; D remains unclear. The V gene lost 5 bases and the J gene lost 6 bases, with 5 bases spanning the gap. Germline V gives CDR1 SGHTA, CDR2 FQGNSA. The CDR3 contains 10 residues. The CDR3 protein is CASSPPEQYF. The CDR3 DNA sequence: TGTGCCAGCAGCCCCCCCGAGCAGTACTTC.

The rearrangement links TRBV28 to TRBJ2-5; D is possibly TRBD2 (7 bases). The V gene lost 6 bases and the J gene lost 4 bases, with 15 bases spanning the gap. This CDR3 region has 14 residues. From germline, CDR1 is MDHEN and CDR2 SYDVKM. The CDR3 DNA follows: TGTGCCAGCAGGCTAGGGGGGGGGGGAGAGACCCAGTACTTC. It yields the protein CASRLGGGGETQYF.

The V and J genes are TRBV2 and TRBJ1-6; 7 positions match TRBD1. V lost 10 bases to trimming and J lost 7 bases; unmatched junction nucleotides: 10. Germline values: CDR1 SNHLY, CDR2 FYNNEI. The CDR3 has 14 residues. The CDR3 nucleotides are TGTGCCATCTGGAGGGGGCAGGCGAATTCACCCCTCCACTTT. Translation gives CAIWRGQANSPLHF. Full variable domain (rest looked up from reference TRBV2 and TRBJ1-6): EPEVTQTPSHQVTQMGQEVILRCVPISNHLYFYWYRQILGQKVEFLVSFYNNEISEKSEIFDDQFSVERPDGSNFTLKIRSTKLEDSAMYFCAIWRGQANSPLHFGNGTRLTVT.

This clonotype was found a few times. This sequence joins TRBV6-1 and TRBJ1-1, with D unclear. This CDR3 is 11 amino acids long. Germline V gene lookup returns CDR1 MNHNS and CDR2 SASEGT. The V end was cut by 7 bases, the J end by 5 bases, with 8 bases between. In DNA, the CDR3 is TGTGCCAGCACCTCCCAGACTGAAGCTTTCTTT. Its translation: CASTSQTEAFF.

The V call is TRBV19, the J call TRBJ2-3; D unresolved. Germline V gene sequence: CDR1 LNHDA, CDR2 SQIVND (reference sequence). The CDR3 is made up of 14 amino acids. The ends were cut back, 4 bases at V and 6 bases at J, with 14 bases in the middle. This chain's CDR3 is CASSRTTARDTQYF. The CDR3 nucleotides are TGTGCCAGTAGTAGAACTACCGCGAGGGATACGCAGTATTTT.

This clonotype appeared many times. The chain joins TRBV7-2 to TRBJ2-1; 9 nucleotides line up with TRBD1. The germline V gene encodes CDR1 SGHTA and CDR2 FQGNSA. V gave up 5 bases and J gave up 10 bases; unmatched junction bases: 12. CDR3 length: 15 residues. CDR3 nucleotide sequence: TGTGCCAGCAGCCAATCTCGGGGGACAGGGTGGGAGCAGTTCTTC. It encodes CASSQSRGTGWEQFF.

This clonotype was seen more than once but under ten times. This chain links TRBV29-1 with TRBJ2-3; no clear D gene. V lost 5 bases and J lost 3, with 15 bases in between. The CDR3 consists of 14 residues. Germline CDR1 reads SQVTM; CDR2 reads ANQGSEA. CDR3 residues: CSVRPSPATDTQYF. CDR3 in DNA: TGCAGCGTTCGTCCATCCCCGGCGACAGATACGCAGTATTTT.

The chain carries TRBV2 and TRBJ1-6; D is possibly TRBD1 (5 bases). Germline V gene data show CDR1 as SNHLY and CDR2 as FYNNEI. Trimming stripped 3 bases from V and 9 bases from J, with 12 bases between. The CDR3 is 14 amino acids. The CDR3 sequence: CASSDVRVSSPLHF. The CDR3 DNA is TGTGCCAGCAGTGACGTCAGGGTCTCTTCACCCCTCCACTTT. Full variable domain (rest looked up from reference TRBV2 and TRBJ1-6): EPEVTQTPSHQVTQMGQEVILRCVPISNHLYFYWYRQILGQKVEFLVSFYNNEISEKSEIFDDQFSVERPDGSNFTLKIRSTKLEDSAMYFCASSDVRVSSPLHFGNGTRLTVT.

This chain joins TRBV7-8 and TRBJ1-1, with no clear D. The V gene lost 5 bases and the J gene lost 5 bases, with 12 bases spanning the gap. In germline, CDR1 is SGHVS, CDR2 FQNEAQ. CDR3 length: 13 residues. The CDR3 region is CASSPPWGTEAFF. The CDR3 DNA sequence: TGTGCCAGCAGCCCCCCATGGGGAACTGAAGCTTTCTTT.

The genes are TRBV7-9 and TRBJ1-1; D ambiguous. CDR1 and CDR2 from the germline V gene are SEHNR and FQNEAQ (reference sequence). This CDR3 is built from 15 residues. Between the trimmed V and J ends, which lost 5 bases and 1 base, there was a span of 14 bases. The CDR3 region is CASSPKGKANTEAFF. Here the CDR3 DNA reads TGTGCCAGCAGCCCTAAAGGGAAGGCGAACACTGAAGCTTTCTTT.

This clonotype was recorded many times. The chain is built from TRBV7-2 and TRBJ2-7; D call uncertain. Looked up from germline, CDR1 is SGHTA and CDR2 is FQGNSA. Trimming took 5 bases from V and 1 from J, leaving 9 bases between them. This CDR3 has 13 residues. The DNA of the CDR3 is TGTGCCAGCAGCCTGCTCGGATCCTACGAGCAGTACTTC. This gives the protein CASSLLGSYEQYF.

This sequence joins TRBV3-1 and TRBJ2-7, with TRBD1 matching 7 bases. Germline values: CDR1 LGHDT, CDR2 YNNKEL (reference sequence). The CDR3 consists of 16 residues. The ends lost 3 bases at V and 0 bases at J; junction bases unmatched: 8. CDR3 in DNA: TGTGCCAGCAGCCAGGAGACAGGGATATACTCCTACGAGCAGTACTTC. It codes for CASSQETGIYSYEQYF.